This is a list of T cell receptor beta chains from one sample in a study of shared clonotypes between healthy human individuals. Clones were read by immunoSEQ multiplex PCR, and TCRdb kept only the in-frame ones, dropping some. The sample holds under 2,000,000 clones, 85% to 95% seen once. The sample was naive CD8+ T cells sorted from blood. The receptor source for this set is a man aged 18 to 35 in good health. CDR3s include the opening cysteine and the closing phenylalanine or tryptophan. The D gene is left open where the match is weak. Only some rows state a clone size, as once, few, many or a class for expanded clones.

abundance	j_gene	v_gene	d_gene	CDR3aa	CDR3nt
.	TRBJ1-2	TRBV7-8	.	CASSLRLFGAPANYGYTF	TGTGCCAGCAGCTTAAGGCTGTTCGGGGCGCCCGCTAACTATGGCTACACCTTC
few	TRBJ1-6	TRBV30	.	CAWSFYSPLHF	TGTGCCTGGAGTTTCTATTCACCCCTCCACTTT
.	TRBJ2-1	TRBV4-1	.	CASSQVGNEQFF	TGCGCCAGCAGCCAAGTGGGGAATGAGCAGTTCTTC
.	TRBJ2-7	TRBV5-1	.	CASSLAPSYEQYF	TGCGCCAGCAGCTTGGCTCCCTCCTACGAGCAGTACTTC
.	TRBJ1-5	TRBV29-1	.	CSAPHRREDEGQPQHF	TGCAGCGCGCCCCACCGCAGGGAAGATGAAGGTCAGCCCCAGCATTTT
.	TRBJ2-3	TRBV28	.	CASSWGTSSSTDTQYF	TGTGCCAGCAGTTGGGGGACATCTTCTAGCACAGATACGCAGTATTTT
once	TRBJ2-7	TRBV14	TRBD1	CASSLRDSDEQYF	TGTGCCAGCAGCCTCCGGGACAGCGACGAGCAGTACTTC
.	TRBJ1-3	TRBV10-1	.	CASSESGDAGTIYF	TGCGCCAGCAGTGAGTCGGGTGATGCGGGGACCATATATTTT
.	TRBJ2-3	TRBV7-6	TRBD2	CASSLTSGRRDTQYF	TGTGCCAGCAGCTTAACTAGCGGGAGACGTGATACGCAGTATTTT
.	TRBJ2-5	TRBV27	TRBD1	CASSLGTGLGETQYF	TGTGCCAGCAGTTTAGGGACAGGGCTGGGGGAGACCCAGTACTTC
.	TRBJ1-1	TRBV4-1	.	CASSQMEGNTEAFF	TGCGCCAGCAGCCAAATGGAGGGGAACACTGAAGCTTTCTTT
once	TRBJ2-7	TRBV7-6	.	CASSLEAADYEQYF	TGTGCCAGCAGCTTAGAGGCGGCGGACTACGAGCAGTACTTC
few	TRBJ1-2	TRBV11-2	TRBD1	CASSYTGDGYTF	TGTGCCAGCAGCTATACAGGGGACGGCTACACCTTC
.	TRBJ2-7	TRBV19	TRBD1	CASSPSPGQGGMGYEQYF	TGTGCCAGTAGTCCCTCCCCCGGACAGGGAGGCATGGGCTACGAGCAGTACTTC
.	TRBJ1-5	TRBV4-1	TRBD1	CASSQTDRVGQPQHF	TGCGCCAGCAGCCAGACTGACAGGGTGGGTCAGCCCCAGCATTTT
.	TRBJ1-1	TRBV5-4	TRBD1	CASSLEGQEEAFF	TGTGCCAGCAGCTTGGAGGGACAGGAAGAAGCTTTCTTT
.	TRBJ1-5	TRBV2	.	CASSDYGGNQPQHF	TGTGCCAGCAGTGATTACGGGGGCAATCAGCCCCAGCATTTT
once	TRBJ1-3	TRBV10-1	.	CASSDPRANSGNTIYF	TGCGCCAGCAGTGACCCCCGGGCCAACTCTGGAAACACCATATATTTT
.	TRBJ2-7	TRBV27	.	CASSLYFGGYEQYF	TGTGCCAGCAGTTTATACTTTGGGGGCTACGAGCAGTACTTC
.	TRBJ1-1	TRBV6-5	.	CASSYSQGGTEAFF	TGTGCCAGCAGTTACTCACAGGGTGGTACTGAAGCTTTCTTT
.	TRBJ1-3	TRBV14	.	CASSQDFRQSSGNTIYF	TGTGCCAGCAGCCAAGACTTCAGACAGAGCTCTGGAAACACCATATATTTT
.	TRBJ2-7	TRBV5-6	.	CASSTRGISYEQYF	TGTGCCAGCAGCACCCGGGGTATCTCCTACGAGCAGTACTTC
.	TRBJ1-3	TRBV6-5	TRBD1	CASSYLLEGTENTIYF	TGTGCCAGCAGTTACCTATTGGAGGGGACAGAAAACACCATATATTTT
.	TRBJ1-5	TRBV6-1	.	CASSAGYQPQHF	TGTGCCAGCAGTGCAGGATATCAGCCCCAGCATTTT
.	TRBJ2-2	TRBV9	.	CASSVTLDRENTGELFF	TGTGCCAGCAGCGTAACCTTGGACCGAGAGAACACCGGGGAGCTGTTTTTT
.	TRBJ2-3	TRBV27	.	CASSLLGSLGSDTQYF	TGTGCCAGCAGTTTATTAGGCAGCCTGGGGTCAGATACGCAGTATTTT
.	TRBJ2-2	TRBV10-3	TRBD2	CAILGTRLASGSTAGELFF	TGTGCCATCTTAGGGACCCGATTAGCTAGCGGGAGTACTGCCGGGGAGCTGTTTTTT
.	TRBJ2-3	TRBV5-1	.	CASSLGSGSADTQYF	TGCGCCAGCAGCTTGGGGTCAGGCTCCGCAGATACGCAGTATTTT
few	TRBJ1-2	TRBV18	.	CASSPYDDGYTF	TGTGCCAGCTCACCATATGACGATGGCTACACCTTC
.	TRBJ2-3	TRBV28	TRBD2	CATWGGSTDTQYF	TGTGCCACCTGGGGGGGGAGCACAGATACGCAGTATTTT
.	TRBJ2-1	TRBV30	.	CAWVAESSYNEQFF	TGTGCCTGGGTCGCAGAAAGCTCCTACAATGAGCAGTTCTTC
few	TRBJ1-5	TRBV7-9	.	CASSLGRLEQPQHF	TGTGCCAGCAGCTTAGGCAGGTTGGAACAGCCCCAGCATTTT
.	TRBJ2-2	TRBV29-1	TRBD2	CSVVLGGGATGELFF	TGCAGCGTCGTCTTGGGCGGGGGGGCCACCGGGGAGCTGTTTTTT
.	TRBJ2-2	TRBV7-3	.	CASSLLGTGELFF	TGTGCCAGCAGCTTACTCGGGACCGGGGAGCTGTTTTTT
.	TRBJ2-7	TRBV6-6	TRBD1	CASSYPDRASSYEQYF	TGTGCCAGCAGTTACCCGGACAGGGCGAGCTCCTACGAGCAGTACTTC
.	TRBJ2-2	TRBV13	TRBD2	CASSPGTSGRTGELFF	TGTGCCAGCAGCCCCGGGACTAGCGGGCGCACCGGGGAGCTGTTTTTT
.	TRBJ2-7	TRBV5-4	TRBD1	CASSLVAGGHYEQYF	TGTGCCAGCAGCTTGGTCGCAGGGGGACACTACGAGCAGTACTTC
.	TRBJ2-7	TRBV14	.	CASSQGTSSYEQYF	TGTGCCAGCAGCCAGGGGACATCATCCTACGAGCAGTACTTC
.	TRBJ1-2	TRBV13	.	CASSLAGQGNYGYTF	TGTGCCAGCAGCTTAGCGGGGCAGGGAAACTATGGCTACACCTTC
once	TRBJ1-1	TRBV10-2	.	CASSDRKTEAFF	TGCGCCAGCAGTGACAGGAAGACTGAAGCTTTCTTT
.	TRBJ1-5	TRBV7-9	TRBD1	CASSTGGQNQPQHF	TGTGCCAGCAGCACAGGGGGCCAGAATCAGCCCCAGCATTTT
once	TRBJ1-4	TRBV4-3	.	CASSQDWGVGEKLFF	TGCGCCAGCAGCCAAGATTGGGGGGTCGGGGAAAAACTGTTTTTT
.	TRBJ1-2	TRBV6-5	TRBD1	CASSYALQGDYGYTF	TGTGCCAGCAGTTACGCTCTGCAGGGGGACTATGGCTACACCTTC
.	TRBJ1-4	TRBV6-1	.	CASSEFWAGTNEKLFF	TGTGCCAGCAGTGAATTTTGGGCGGGGACTAATGAAAAACTGTTTTTT
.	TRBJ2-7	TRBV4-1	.	CASSQVTGFTYEQYF	TGCGCCAGCAGCCAAGTTACAGGCTTTACCTACGAGCAGTACTTC
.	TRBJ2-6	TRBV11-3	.	CASSPRGANVLTF	TGTGCCAGCAGCCCGAGGGGGGCCAACGTCCTGACTTTC
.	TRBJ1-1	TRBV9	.	CASSVDSGYTEAFF	TGTGCCAGCAGCGTAGACAGTGGGTACACTGAAGCTTTCTTT
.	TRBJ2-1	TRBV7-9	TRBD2	CASSYLAGYNEQFF	TGTGCCAGCAGCTACCTAGCGGGATACAATGAGCAGTTCTTC